Following are 16 T cell receptor beta chains from one sample sequenced in a study of CD4+ T cells in melanoma. This table comes from immunoSEQ multiplex PCR, and its TCRdb copy is limited to in-frame clones, with some not included. The table lists some 110,000 clones, roughly 90% of them singletons, with about 3.3% in the top ten. The specimen was peripheral blood. These receptors were obtained from a human donor with melanoma.

V is TRBV5-1 and J is TRBJ1-1; D remains unclear. The germline V gene encodes CDR1 SGHRS and CDR2 YFSETQ. V lost 4 bases and J lost 2, with 15 bases in between. The CDR3 is 15 residues long. CDR3 in DNA: TGCGCCAGCAGCCTCCCCTATACGGGAAACACTGAAGCTTTCTTT. This sequence encodes CASSLPYTGNTEAFF.

The rearrangement joins TRBV6-1 to TRBJ1-5; the D gene is possibly TRBD1 (5 bases). Germline V lookup: CDR1 MNHNS, CDR2 SASEGT. Trimming cost V 1 base and J 6 bases, with 13 bases left between them. The CDR3 is 15 residues long. The CDR3, as DNA: TGTGCCAGCAGTGAAGAGACGGGGACCATTCAGCCCCAGCATTTT. Its protein is CASSEETGTIQPQHF.

The chain recombines TRBV30 with TRBJ1-2; 12 bases are shared with TRBD1. This CDR3 spans 14 amino acids. Per the germline V gene, CDR1 is GTSNPN and CDR2 is SVGIG (reference sequence). Trimming took 5 bases from V and 4 from J; bases not matched to a gene: 5. The CDR3 sequence is CAWARDRGPYGYTF. The DNA of the CDR3 is TGTGCCTGGGCCCGGGACAGGGGGCCCTATGGCTACACCTTC.

The gene calls are TRBV5-4 and TRBJ2-3; possible D gene TRBD2, 6 bases. Trimming removed 0 bases from V and 6 bases from J, with 11 bases in between. CDR3 size: 14 residues. Germline CDR1 reads SGHNT; CDR2 reads YYREEE (reference sequence). CDR3 in amino acids: CASSLASEGDTQYF. CDR3 in DNA: TGTGCCAGCAGCTTGGCTAGCGAGGGGGATACGCAGTATTTT.

The chain employs TRBV29-1 and TRBJ2-1; D is uncertain. Germline assignment: CDR1 SQVTM and CDR2 ANQGSEA. With 5 bases removed from V and 2 bases from J, the gap between germline ends came to 10 bases. The CDR3 totals 13 residues. CDR3 DNA: TGCAGCGTTACGAGGTCAGCCTACAATGAGCAGTTCTTC. Residues: CSVTRSAYNEQFF.

The chain uses TRBV7-2 and TRBJ1-1; TRBD1 aligns across 7 bases. The CDR3 spans 14 residues. The germline V gene has CDR1 SGHTA and CDR2 FQGNSA. Trimming cost V 1 base and J 5 bases; bases outside gene matches: 4. The CDR3 bases are TGTGCCAGCAGCTTAGGTCCAGGGGGGACTGAAGCTTTCTTT. Translated, it gives CASSLGPGGTEAFF.

This chain connects TRBV28 to TRBJ1-2; D gene uncertain. The germline V and J ends were trimmed by 6 bases and 1 base, with 12 bases remaining between them. Germline CDR1 is MDHEN and CDR2 is SYDVKM. The CDR3 length is 14 residues. CDR3 sequence: CASSSSTINYGYTF. The CDR3 DNA is TGTGCCAGCAGCTCCTCAACCATTAACTATGGCTACACCTTC.

The rearrangement uses TRBV15 and TRBJ2-3, with D uncertain. The germline gives CDR1 LNHNV, CDR2 YYDKDF (reference sequence). CDR3 length: 15 residues. Trimming pared 1 base from V and 3 bases from J, leaving 11 bases between. CDR3 amino acids: CATSRGTIGTDTQYF. CDR3 coding DNA: TGTGCCACCAGCAGAGGTACCATAGGGACAGATACGCAGTATTTT.

This chain connects TRBV19 to TRBJ2-7; perhaps D is TRBD1 or TRBD2 (5 bases each). Germline V CDR1 and CDR2: LNHDA, SQIVND (reference sequence). V was pared by 2 bases and J by 2 bases, with 10 bases between. CDR3 length equals 14 residues. For the CDR3, the DNA is TGTGCCAGTAGTATAACGGGGCCGACCTACGAGCAGTACTTC. This translates into CASSITGPTYEQYF.

The rearrangement joins TRBV5-6 to TRBJ1-2; TRBD1 is a possible D gene (6 bases). Germline assignment: CDR1 SGHDT and CDR2 YYEEEE. The V and J ends lost 4 bases and 4 bases respectively, with 17 bases between them. The CDR3 sequence is 15 residues long. CDR3 in amino acids: CASSLEWQGIYGYTF. CDR3 nucleotides: TGTGCCAGCAGCCTTGAGTGGCAGGGGATCTATGGCTACACCTTC.

The rearrangement links TRBV4-3 to TRBJ2-3; D ambiguous. Trimming shortened V by 0 bases and J by 7 bases, and 14 bases separated the two germline ends. Germline V gives CDR1 LGHNA, CDR2 YSLEER. CDR3 length equals 15 residues. This CDR3 is CASSQDWAVANTQYF. The CDR3 DNA reads as TGCGCCAGCAGCCAAGATTGGGCTGTCGCTAATACGCAGTATTTT.

The genes are TRBV7-9 and TRBJ1-2; D not resolved. The CDR3 is 16 amino acids. The germline V and J ends were trimmed by 6 bases and 2 bases, with 19 bases remaining between them. CDR1 is SEHNR, CDR2 FQNEAQ, per germline (reference sequence). The CDR3 sequence is CASSPRSSPTNYGYTF. The CDR3 region has the DNA TGTGCCAGCAGTCCGAGAAGTTCCCCTACCAACTATGGCTACACCTTC.

CDR3 DNA: TGTGCCAGCAGCCGGACGGGGAATGAGCAGTTCTTC. It yields the protein CASSRTGNEQFF. J is TRBJ2-1 and V is TRBV6-6, with TRBD2 as a possible D gene (5 bases). Germline CDR1 is MNHNY and CDR2 is SVGAGI (reference sequence). CDR3 length: 12 residues. Trimming cost V 6 bases and J 7 bases, with 10 bases left between them.

The rearrangement links TRBV11-3 to TRBJ2-2; 7 bases map to TRBD2. The V gene end was trimmed by 5 bases and the J gene end by 3 bases; junction bases not matched to a gene: 12. The CDR3 sequence is 17 residues long. From germline, CDR1 is SGHNT and CDR2 YENEEA. The chain's CDR3 is CASSSHRGTKDTGELFF. CDR3 sequence (DNA): TGTGCCAGCAGCAGCCACCGCGGGACTAAGGACACCGGGGAGCTGTTTTTT.

V gene TRBV4-1 combines with J gene TRBJ2-2, with TRBD1 identical over 7 bases. The trim removed 3 bases at V and 4 bases at J, leaving 5 bases unmatched. CDR3 size: 15 residues. Germline CDR1 reads MGHRA; CDR2 reads YSYEKL. DNA of the CDR3: TGCGCCAGCAGCCACCTGACAGGGACCACCGGGGAGCTGTTTTTT. This codes for CASSHLTGTTGELFF.

The chain recombines TRBV7-2 with TRBJ1-2; D gene ambiguous. V lost 1 base, J lost 8 bases, and 11 bases lay in between. This CDR3 is built from 13 residues. Per the germline V gene, CDR1 is SGHTA and CDR2 is FQGNSA. The CDR3 nucleotides read TGTGCCAGCAGCTTAGACTTGCTTGGAGGCTACACCTTC. Translated: CASSLDLLGGYTF.